The 32 T cell receptor beta chains in this list originate from one sample, sequenced in a study of cytomegalovirus exposure and HLA in healthy donors. 13 Jbeta primers and 60 Vbeta primers were used for the PCR. Data came from immunoSEQ multiplex PCR; TCRdb stores just in-frame clones and leaves some out. The sample records roughly 150,000 clones, 82% being singletons. The source material was PBMCs. The origin of the receptors is a girl aged 10 to 17 in good health and CMV-seropositive.

The chain employs TRBV6-1 and TRBJ1-1, with D possibly being TRBD1 (6 bases). The ends were cut back, 3 bases at V and 5 bases at J, with 7 bases in the middle. Germline values: CDR1 MNHNS, CDR2 SASEGT. CDR3 length: 12 amino acids. CDR3 protein: CASSERGTEAFF. The CDR3 DNA is TGTGCCAGCAGTGAGAGGGGGACTGAAGCTTTCTTT.

The chain uses TRBV18 and TRBJ2-2; TRBD1 agrees at 9 bases. V lost 3 bases and J lost 6; bases outside the gene matches: 11. CDR1 and CDR2 (germline): KGHSH, LQKENI. CDR3 length: 17 residues. CDR3 in DNA: TGTGCCAGCTCACCGCGGACAGGGGAGCTTTATCCCGGGGAGCTGTTTTTT. This translates into CASSPRTGELYPGELFF.

The chain is built from TRBV7-9 and TRBJ2-5; 8 bases are shared with TRBD2. Looked up from germline, CDR1 is SEHNR and CDR2 is FQNEAQ (reference sequence). V shed 5 bases, J shed 1 base, and the junction held 9 bases outside the gene matches. This CDR3 is 16 amino acids long. The CDR3 protein is CASSHRPGGSQETQYF. As DNA, the CDR3 is TGTGCCAGCAGCCACCGCCCGGGGGGGTCCCAAGAGACCCAGTACTTC.

CDR3 sequence reads: CASSLGAGGPRYNEQFF. In DNA form, the CDR3 reads TGTGCCAGCAGCTTAGGAGCGGGAGGGCCGCGTTACAATGAGCAGTTCTTC. This chain links TRBV11-2 with TRBJ2-1, with TRBD2 matching 10 bases. The CDR3 extends over 17 amino acids. V shed 1 base and J 4 bases; nucleotides not matched to a gene: 7. The germline V gene encodes CDR1 SGHAT and CDR2 FQNNGV.

This clone was detected a few times. This rearrangement joins TRBV7-2 to TRBJ2-3; a weak D match, TRBD2 (6 bases). The CDR3 spans 14 residues. CDR1 SGHTA and CDR2 FQGNSA come from the germline V gene. V was clipped by 5 bases and J by 4 bases, with 13 bases between them. CDR3 sequence (DNA): TGTGCCAGCAGCCCTGCGCGGGGCTCAGATACGCAGTATTTT. It is translated as CASSPARGSDTQYF.

The chain is built from TRBV28 and TRBJ1-4; D may be TRBD1 (6 bases). This CDR3 has 13 residues. The germline V and J ends were trimmed by 4 bases and 12 bases, with 15 bases remaining between them. The V gene's germline CDR1 is MDHEN and CDR2 SYDVKM. CDR3 in amino acids: CASSSQGRVELFF. The DNA for the CDR3 is TGTGCCAGCAGTTCACAGGGTCGAGTCGAACTGTTTTTT.

V is TRBV9 and J is TRBJ2-1, with a possible D match to TRBD2 (5 bases). V was pared by 0 bases and J by 2 bases, with 6 bases between. This CDR3 comprises 14 residues. The germline CDR1 and CDR2 sequences are SGDLS and YYNGEE. CDR3 region: CASSVDGTYNEQFF. The CDR3 bases are TGTGCCAGCAGCGTAGACGGGACCTACAATGAGCAGTTCTTC.

This sequence joins TRBV21-1 and TRBJ1-2; the D segment call TRBD1 is taken from the table without a DNA check. TRBV21-1 is a listed pseudogene. This CDR3 spans 17 amino acids. As DNA, the CDR3 is TGTGCCAGCAGCAAAGGGTCAGGGGGGAATGCTAACTATGGCTACACCTTC. Its protein is CASSKGSGGNANYGYTF.

V usage is TRBV29-1 and J usage is TRBJ2-7; a possible D gene is TRBD1 (6 bases). Germline V gene sequence: CDR1 SQVTM, CDR2 ANQGSEA. The CDR3 has 13 residues. V lost 0 bases and J 4 bases, leaving 10 bases between the germline ends. CDR3 nucleotide sequence: TGCAGCGTTGAAGATGGAAGGGGGTACGAGCAGTACTTC. It codes for CSVEDGRGYEQYF.

This chain uses TRBV2 with TRBJ2-7, with D unclear. CDR1 and CDR2 (germline): SNHLY, FYNNEI. V lost 1 base, J lost 0 bases, and 13 bases lay in between. The CDR3 covers 16 residues. The CDR3 region is CASSEGVRQDSYEQYF. CDR3 nucleotide sequence: TGTGCCAGCAGTGAAGGGGTAAGGCAGGACTCCTACGAGCAGTACTTC.

This clone was seen only a few times. V usage is TRBV10-1 and J usage is TRBJ2-5; 8 bases line up with TRBD2. CDR3 size: 15 residues. The V segment lost 2 bases and the J segment 4 bases; nucleotides outside the gene matches: 6. Germline values: CDR1 WNHNN, CDR2 SYGVQD (reference sequence). The CDR3 sequence is CASSELREGRETQYF. DNA of the CDR3: TGCGCCAGCAGTGAGCTTCGGGAGGGCAGAGAGACCCAGTACTTC.

The CDR3 nucleotides read TGTGCCAGCACCGCAACAGGGGTTGGGCAGTTCTTC. Translation gives CASTATGVGQFF. The rearrangement joins TRBV28 to TRBJ2-1; 7 bases match TRBD1. The germline gives CDR1 MDHEN, CDR2 SYDVKM. The CDR3 runs to 12 residues. V was clipped by 7 bases and J by 12 bases; unmatched bases: 9.

This chain joins TRBV28 and TRBJ2-1; D gene uncertain. In germline, CDR1 is MDHEN, CDR2 SYDVKM. V gave up 1 base and J gave up 0 bases, with 4 bases separating them. There are 14 residues in the CDR3. The CDR3, as DNA: TGTGCCAGCAGTTTATCGGGCTCCTACAATGAGCAGTTCTTC. Translation gives CASSLSGSYNEQFF.

J is TRBJ2-3 and V is TRBV6-5; 8 bases are a match to TRBD1. The CDR3 sequence is 15 residues long. With V trimmed by 6 bases and J by 5 bases, 10 bases remained unmatched. Germline V gene sequence: CDR1 MNHEY, CDR2 SVGAGI. Here the CDR3 DNA reads TGTGCCAGCAGGGATCAGGGGGCGCAGATAGATACGCAGTATTTT. Its protein is CASRDQGAQIDTQYF.

CDR3 DNA sequence: TGCGCCAGCAGACCTGGACTAGCGGGAGGCCTTGAGCAGTTCTTC. Protein sequence: CASRPGLAGGLEQFF. This chain connects TRBV5-1 to TRBJ2-1; TRBD2 agrees at 14 bases. Germline CDR1 is SGHRS and CDR2 is YFSETQ. V lost 5 bases, J lost 9 bases, and 7 bases stayed unmatched. The CDR3 extends over 15 amino acids.

The chain recombines TRBV5-6 with TRBJ2-7; D call uncertain. The CDR3 length is 16 residues. V lost 1 base, J lost 4 bases, and 18 bases lay in between. CDR1 and CDR2 from the germline V gene are SGHDT and YYEEEE. CDR3: CASSLFDGGSYYEQYF. For the CDR3, the DNA is TGTGCCAGCAGCTTGTTCGACGGCGGATCCTATTACGAGCAGTACTTC.

V and J are TRBV29-1 and TRBJ2-7; 9 bases fit TRBD1. CDR1 is SQVTM, CDR2 ANQGSEA, per germline. This CDR3 has 12 residues. The CDR3 sequence is CRGGTGRYEQYF. The CDR3 region has the DNA TGCCGTGGGGGGACAGGGAGGTACGAGCAGTACTTC.

This clone was seen only a few times. V and J are TRBV5-1 and TRBJ2-1; a possible D gene is TRBD1 (6 bases). Germline values: CDR1 SGHRS, CDR2 YFSETQ. V was pared by 5 bases and J by 2 bases, with 8 bases between. The CDR3 spans 13 residues. CDR3 residues: CASREGAYNEQFF. The CDR3 region has the DNA TGCGCCAGCAGAGAGGGGGCCTACAATGAGCAGTTCTTC.

This clone was counted once. J is TRBJ1-1 and V is TRBV4-3; D is ambiguous. Germline V gives CDR1 LGHNA, CDR2 YSLEER. This CDR3 contains 13 residues. The V end lost 1 base, the J end lost 4 bases, and 7 bases lay between the germline ends. CDR3 DNA sequence: TGCGCCAGCAGCCAAGGGGGAGCCACTGAAGCTTTCTTT. Translating gives CASSQGGATEAFF.

The gene calls are TRBV29-1 and TRBJ1-1; D is ambiguous. Germline CDR1 SQVTM, CDR2 ANQGSEA. V was shortened by 4 bases and J by 4 bases, with 13 bases between the two germline ends. The CDR3 is 13 residues long. CDR3 in DNA: TGCAGCGTTGGGAGCTCCGTGGGCACTGAAGCTTTCTTT. This gives the protein CSVGSSVGTEAFF.

This rearrangement joins TRBV27 to TRBJ2-1; D might be TRBD2 (6 bases). The CDR3 extends over 16 amino acids. From germline, CDR1 is MNHEY and CDR2 SMNVEV (reference sequence). Deletions cut 6 bases from V and 4 bases from J, with 19 bases between. The CDR3 DNA reads as TGTGCCAGCAGCACAGGAGGGACTCTTCGGTACAATGAGCAGTTCTTC. Amino acid sequence: CASSTGGTLRYNEQFF.

With regard to this clone: A read error is likely, as this CDR3 ends without the conserved phenylalanine or tryptophan. It is unclear where the CDR3 begins or ends on the DNA, so no DNA is shown, and the CDR3 is as TCRdb lists it. The rearrangement links TRBV23-1 to TRBJ1-4; the D call in the table, TRBD1, was not verified against the DNA. TRBV23-1 has ORF status, its function being uncertain. The CDR3 is made up of 11 amino acids, end residues included. CDR3 amino acids: CASSQGWAGKA.

V and J are TRBV25-1 and TRBJ1-1, with D perhaps TRBD1 (5 bases). The germline V gene encodes CDR1 MGHDK and CDR2 SYGVNS. The V and J ends lost 2 bases and 12 bases respectively, with 10 bases between them. The CDR3 totals 11 residues. Here the CDR3 reads CASSEEGRTFF. CDR3 nucleotides: TGTGCCAGCAGTGAAGAGGGGAGGACTTTCTTT.

Worth noting for this clone: Without the conserved terminal phenylalanine or tryptophan, this CDR3 likely stems from a read error. The DNA is left out, because the CDR3 cannot be placed on it with certainty; the CDR3 is given as TCRdb lists it. V gene TRBV28 combines with J gene TRBJ2-6; no DNA check was done on the table's D call, TRBD2. Germline values: CDR1 MDHEN, CDR2 SYDVKM. The CDR3 is 8 residues long, counting both termini. The CDR3 protein is CASTIELS.

V and J are TRBV11-2 and TRBJ2-3; the D gene is possibly TRBD1 (6 bases). The CDR3 sequence is 16 residues long. V was trimmed by 1 base and J by 2 bases, leaving 13 bases between them. Looked up from germline, CDR1 is SGHAT and CDR2 is FQNNGV. CDR3 region: CASSLALGDNTDTQYF. In DNA form, the CDR3 reads TGTGCCAGCAGCTTAGCCTTAGGGGACAACACAGATACGCAGTATTTT.

Comment on this clone: Other DNA variants within this sample encode the same CDR3. The rearrangement links TRBV9 to TRBJ1-1; no clear D. Trimming took 3 bases from V and 0 from J, leaving 3 bases between them. The CDR3 runs 12 residues. CDR1 and CDR2 from the germline V gene are SGDLS and YYNGEE. The CDR3 region is CASSAMNTEAFF. The CDR3 bases are TGTGCCAGCAGCGCCATGAACACTGAAGCTTTCTTT.

The chain recombines TRBV10-2 with TRBJ2-5, with a weak D call TRBD2 (6 bases). Germline lookup yields CDR1 WSHSY and CDR2 SAAADI. This CDR3 has 13 amino acids. The V and J ends lost 4 bases and 5 bases respectively, with 11 bases between them. Here the CDR3 reads CASSGGGGETQYF. The DNA for the CDR3 is TGCGCCAGCAGTGGGGGAGGTGGGGAGACCCAGTACTTC.

The chain recombines TRBV28 with TRBJ1-3; D is uncertain. In germline, CDR1 is MDHEN, CDR2 SYDVKM. V lost 8 bases to trimming and J lost 2 bases, with 10 bases between them. The CDR3 runs 13 residues. The CDR3 spells CASQTGPGNTIYF. The DNA for the CDR3 is TGTGCCAGCCAAACTGGGCCTGGAAACACCATATATTTT.

The chain's CDR3 is CASRGQTNEKLFF. In DNA, the CDR3 is TGTGCCAGCAGGGGACAGACTAATGAAAAACTGTTTTTT. This chain joins TRBV6-1 and TRBJ1-4; 7 bases match TRBD1. Germline trimming cut 6 bases from V and 2 bases from J; bases unmatched to any gene: 0. This CDR3 spans 13 amino acids. CDR1 and CDR2 (germline): MNHNS, SASEGT.

V gene TRBV18 combines with J gene TRBJ2-5; 8 positions match TRBD1. V lost 2 bases and J lost 2; bases outside the gene matches: 7. There are 16 residues in the CDR3. Germline values: CDR1 KGHSH, CDR2 LQKENI. The DNA for the CDR3 is TGTGCCAGCTCACCAATGATGACAGGGGCGCAAGAGACCCAGTACTTC. Amino acid sequence: CASSPMMTGAQETQYF.

The rearrangement joins TRBV10-3 to TRBJ2-5; TRBD2 aligns across 10 bases. With 6 bases clipped from V and 7 bases from J, the junction kept 14 bases outside the gene matches. Per the germline V gene, CDR1 is ENHRY and CDR2 is SYGVKD. The CDR3 extends over 16 amino acids. This chain's CDR3 is CAIRDASGGLPSTQYF. The CDR3 DNA reads TGTGCCATCAGGGACGCTAGCGGGGGTCTCCCGTCGACCCAGTACTTC.

This CDR3 reads CASSPEGGESKLFF. Written as DNA, the CDR3 is TGTGCCAGCTCACCAGAAGGGGGAGAGTCAAAACTGTTTTTT. V is TRBV18 and J is TRBJ1-4, with a possible D match to TRBD1 (6 bases). Deletions cut 2 bases from V and 10 bases from J, with 14 bases between. Germline V gene sequence: CDR1 KGHSH, CDR2 LQKENI. The CDR3 runs to 14 residues.